The clone carrying this T cell receptor (beta chain) occurred a few times. The antigen is not known. The data are from a study of CD8 T cells in ankylosing spondylitis. Study-level findings and limits: Made up of about eight highly homologous variants, a TCR beta motif appeared characteristic of ankylosing spondylitis blood.

The CDR3 is 16 amino acids. V gave up 6 bases and J gave up 3 bases, with 20 bases separating them. The V gene's germline CDR1 is SNHLY and CDR2 FYNNEI. TCRdb analysed the 5' RACE reads with MiXCR anew, one entry per CDR3 protein. Among hundreds of thousands of distinct CDR3 sequences listed, around 11% were seen once. This rearrangement joins TRBV2 to TRBJ2-5, with D tentatively TRBD2 (5 bases). What was sequenced was blood, either unsorted or a sorted T cell fraction (not recorded which). The receptor was isolated from a male donor with ankylosing spondylitis. CDR3 region: CASSSPPGFREETQYF. The CDR3, as DNA: TGTGCCAGCAGCTCACCACCGGGATTTCGAGAAGAGACCCAGTACTTC. Looking up the rest from reference TRBV2 and TRBJ2-5 gives the full variable domain: EPEVTQTPSHQVTQMGQEVILRCVPISNHLYFYWYRQILGQKVEFLVSFYNNEISEKSEIFDDQFSVERPDGSNFTLKIRSTKLEDSAMYFCASSSPPGFREETQYFGPGTRLLVL.